Each of the 5 T cell receptor beta chains below was sequenced from the same sample in a study of blood T cell repertoires in COVID-19. Only in-frame clones appear in the TCRdb table, and some are missing; sequencing was by immunoSEQ multiplex PCR. The sample carries 65,000 to 75,000 clones, about 80% recorded once. The specimen was peripheral blood. The receptors here all came from a woman aged 55-69 years with acute or convalescent COVID-19.

This chain links TRBV19 with TRBJ2-1; 9 nucleotides agree with TRBD1. This CDR3 comprises 16 residues. Per germline, CDR1 LNHDA and CDR2 SQIVND (reference sequence). The V segment lost 4 bases and the J segment 3 bases; nucleotides outside the gene matches: 7. CDR3 protein: CASSTRTGAYYNEQFF. The CDR3, as DNA: TGTGCCAGTAGTACTCGGACAGGGGCCTACTACAATGAGCAGTTCTTC.

The V and J genes are TRBV6-6 and TRBJ1-6; D remains ambiguous. V was shortened by 5 bases and J by 7 bases, with 9 bases between the two germline ends. The CDR3 is 13 amino acids. From germline, CDR1 is MNHNY and CDR2 SVGAGI (reference sequence). The CDR3 nucleotides are TGTGCCAGCAGTACGGGAGGGAATTCACCCCTCCACTTT. Translation: CASSTGGNSPLHF.

V gene TRBV4-1 combines with J gene TRBJ1-3; D not certain. The CDR3 loop spans 17 amino acids. Deletions cut 1 base from V and 2 bases from J, with 15 bases between. Germline CDR1 and CDR2: MGHRA and YSYEKL. The CDR3 spells CASSQGTAFGAGNTIYF. Written as DNA, the CDR3 is TGCGCCAGCAGCCAAGGTACCGCGTTCGGGGCTGGAAACACCATATATTTT.

The chain has TRBV6-5 and TRBJ1-3, with TRBD1 identical over 7 bases. The CDR3 covers 15 residues. Germline lookup yields CDR1 MNHEY and CDR2 SVGAGI. The junction had 5 bases not matched to a gene; V was cut back by 6 bases and J by 0 bases. CDR3 coding DNA: TGTGCCAGCAGCTGGGACAGTTCCTCTGGAAACACCATATATTTT. The encoded protein is CASSWDSSSGNTIYF.

The chain links TRBV5-1 to TRBJ1-1; tentatively, D is TRBD1 (6 bases). V gave up 2 bases and J gave up 3 bases, with 11 bases separating them. Germline values: CDR1 SGHRS, CDR2 YFSETQ. The CDR3 is 14 residues long. As DNA, the CDR3 is TGCGCCAGCAGCTTCATAACAGGGTACACTGAAGCTTTCTTT. Translating gives CASSFITGYTEAFF.